These 28 T cell receptor beta chains originate from one sample sequenced in a study of blood T cell repertoires in COVID-19. Some clones are missing from TCRdb's copy, which holds only in-frame ones; the method was immunoSEQ multiplex PCR. In the table there are approximately 350,000 clones, more than 80% of which are singletons. The sequenced sample was peripheral blood. The source is a woman under 40 with COVID-19, enrolled during active disease.

In its sample, this clone was seen a few times. The chain combines TRBV3-1 (or the pseudogene TRBV3-2) with TRBJ1-3; no clear D. Germline V CDR1 and CDR2: LGHDT, YNNKEL (reference sequence). Deletions cut 0 bases from V and 1 base from J, with 10 bases between. The CDR3 length is 16 residues. The DNA for the CDR3 is TGTGCCAGCAGCCAAGAGGGAGCAGGATCTGGAAACACCATATATTTT. Residues: CASSQEGAGSGNTIYF.

The chain carries TRBV7-6 and TRBJ2-5, with 12 nucleotides matching TRBD2. This CDR3 spans 17 amino acids. The trim removed 4 bases at V and 1 base at J, leaving 7 bases unmatched. The germline CDR1 and CDR2 sequences are SGHVS and FNYEAQ. The CDR3 sequence is CASSSPWTSGVQETQYF. The CDR3 nucleotides are TGTGCCAGCAGCTCCCCCTGGACTAGCGGGGTCCAAGAGACCCAGTACTTC.

As regards this clone: The CDR3 end shows no conserved phenylalanine or tryptophan, and so a read error is likely. It is unclear where the CDR3 begins or ends on the DNA, so no DNA is shown, and the CDR3 is as TCRdb lists it. The chain links TRBV2 to TRBJ2-7; the DNA was not used to check the table's D call, TRBD2. The CDR3 spans 11 amino acids, including both terminal residues. Germline V CDR1 and CDR2: SNHLY, FYNNEI. CDR3 amino acids: CASSGTSGSLI.

The chain has TRBV5-4 and TRBJ2-7; possibly TRBD2 for D (6 bases). The germline gives CDR1 SGHNT, CDR2 YYREEE (reference sequence). V was trimmed by 4 bases and J by 7 bases, leaving 18 bases between them. The CDR3 is 14 amino acids. As DNA, the CDR3 is TGTGCCAGCAGCGCGGGACGAGCGATGGGGGAGCAGTACGTC. Translated, it gives CASSAGRAMGEQYV.

This chain connects TRBV6-2 or TRBV6-3 to TRBJ2-3, with TRBD2 identical over 9 bases. Germline-derived CDR1 and CDR2 are MNHEY and SVGEGT. J lost 5 bases, V lost 1 base, and 10 bases had no gene match. The CDR3 consists of 17 residues. In DNA, the CDR3 is TGTGCCAGCAGTTACTTTTGGCGGGGGGGCCGGGAAGATACGCAGTATTTT. Translating it yields CASSYFWRGGREDTQYF.

The chain uses TRBV19 and TRBJ2-2, with a tentative D call TRBD2 (6 bases). The CDR3 is 13 residues long. CDR1 is LNHDA and CDR2 is SQIVND in the germline V gene (reference sequence). The V end lost 6 bases, the J end lost 6 bases, and 11 bases lay between the germline ends. CDR3 loop: CASRSWGAGELFF. The CDR3 DNA sequence: TGTGCCAGTAGGTCATGGGGGGCCGGGGAGCTGTTTTTT. The full variable domain, in which reference TRBV19 and TRBJ2-2 provide the parts outside the CDR3, is DGGITQSPKYLFRKEGQNVTLSCEQNLNHDAMYWYRQDPGQGLRLIYYSQIVNDFQKGDIAEGYSVSREKKESFPLTVTSAQKNPTAFYLCASRSWGAGELFFGEGSRLTVL.

The V and J genes are TRBV28 and TRBJ1-3; TRBD1 aligns across 9 bases. Germline V gene lookup returns CDR1 MDHEN and CDR2 SYDVKM. With V trimmed by 4 bases and J by 3 bases, 13 bases remained unmatched. This CDR3 is built from 18 residues. The CDR3 nucleotides are TGTGCCAGCAGTTCCTACCCAGACCGGGACAGGGTTGGAAACACCATATATTTT. Protein: CASSSYPDRDRVGNTIYF. Full variable domain (missing parts from reference TRBV28 and TRBJ1-3): DVKVTQSSRYLVKRTGEKVFLECVQDMDHENMFWYRQDPGLGLRLIYFSYDVKMKEKGDIPEGYSVSREKKERFSLILESASTNQTSMYLCASSSYPDRDRVGNTIYFGEGSWLTVV.

The chain has TRBV28 and TRBJ1-5, with 9 bases aligning to TRBD1. The V gene's germline CDR1 is MDHEN and CDR2 SYDVKM. The CDR3 contains 17 residues. V lost 5 bases and J lost 1; bases outside the gene matches: 9. This chain's CDR3 is CASSPWDRVGSNQPQHF. The DNA for the CDR3 is TGTGCCAGCAGTCCTTGGGACAGGGTGGGAAGCAATCAGCCCCAGCATTTT.

This clone was detected a few times. The J gene is TRBJ2-1, the V gene TRBV5-6; TRBD2 matches 9 bases. CDR1 and CDR2 from the germline V gene are SGHDT and YYEEEE. CDR3 size: 13 residues. With V trimmed by 0 bases and J by 14 bases, 6 bases remained unmatched. DNA for the CDR3: TGTGCCAGCAGCTTGGATAGCGGGAGTTCTAAGTTCTTC. It is translated as CASSLDSGSSKFF.

The J gene is TRBJ2-7, the V gene TRBV4-2; D possibly corresponds to TRBD2 (6 bases). The CDR3 sequence is 15 residues long. V was shortened by 0 bases and J by 4 bases, with 13 bases between the two germline ends. Germline V gene sequence: CDR1 LGHNA, CDR2 YNFKEQ. The CDR3 DNA is TGTGCCAGCAGCCAAGAGGTGGGGGGAGCTTACGAGCAGTACTTC. As protein: CASSQEVGGAYEQYF.

V is TRBV5-1 and J is TRBJ1-1, with 7 bases aligning to TRBD1. Germline CDR1 and CDR2: SGHRS and YFSETQ. Losses at the gene ends were 1 base for V and 5 bases for J; bases not matched to a gene: 8. This CDR3 has 15 amino acids. In DNA, the CDR3 is TGCGCCAGCAGCTTGCCCTACCCGACAGGGACTGAAGCTTTCTTT. Its protein is CASSLPYPTGTEAFF.

DNA of the CDR3: TGCGCCAGCAGCCAAGATCCGGGACAAATTAACTATGGCTACACCTTC. Residues: CASSQDPGQINYGYTF. The rearrangement uses TRBV4-3 and TRBJ1-2, with D perhaps TRBD1 (6 bases). Germline CDR1 is LGHNA and CDR2 is YSLEER. The CDR3 sequence is 16 residues long. V was pared by 0 bases and J by 1 base, with 12 bases between.

The chain joins TRBV4-1 to TRBJ2-7, with TRBD1 as a possible D gene (6 bases). The CDR3 is 15 amino acids. Per germline, CDR1 MGHRA and CDR2 YSYEKL. V was clipped by 4 bases and J by 3 bases, with 16 bases between them. CDR3 sequence reads: CASSPQGGVGYEQYV. DNA for the CDR3: TGCGCCAGCAGCCCACAGGGTGGAGTGGGCTACGAGCAGTACGTC.

The CDR3 sequence is CASSSDGTSGSSTDTQYF. CDR3 sequence (DNA): TGTGCCAGCAGCTCCGACGGGACTAGCGGGTCCAGCACAGATACGCAGTATTTT. V gene TRBV7-2 combines with J gene TRBJ2-3; 12 bases map to TRBD2. The CDR3 sequence is 18 residues long. V was clipped by 4 bases and J by 0 bases; unmatched bases: 8. The germline CDR1 and CDR2 sequences are SGHTA and FQGNSA.

The table lists this clone with a count of one. The rearrangement joins TRBV6-2 or TRBV6-3 to TRBJ1-6; D is uncertain. The V gene's germline CDR1 is MNHEY and CDR2 SVGEGT. Trimming took 0 bases from V and 0 from J, leaving 9 bases between them. The CDR3 runs to 17 residues. CDR3 DNA sequence: TGTGCCAGCAGTTACTCGCGGGCCTTCTCCTATAATTCACCCCTCCACTTT. It codes for CASSYSRAFSYNSPLHF.

The J gene is TRBJ1-5, the V gene TRBV27; 7 nucleotides match TRBD1. Trimming removed 6 bases from V and 3 bases from J; junction bases left unmatched: 8. Germline assignment: CDR1 MNHEY and CDR2 SMNVEV (reference sequence). The CDR3 covers 15 residues. CDR3 sequence reads: CASRNHRGTNQPQHF. Here the CDR3 DNA reads TGTGCCAGCAGAAACCACAGGGGTACCAATCAGCCCCAGCATTTT.

CDR3 in amino acids: CASSLVGGPTGELFF. CDR3 coding DNA: TGTGCCAGCAGCTTAGTAGGAGGCCCAACCGGGGAGCTGTTTTTT. V gene TRBV13 combines with J gene TRBJ2-2; TRBD2 is a possible D gene (5 bases). CDR1 is PRHDT and CDR2 is FYEKMQ in the germline V gene (reference sequence). The ends were cut back, 1 base at V and 5 bases at J, with 11 bases in the middle. This CDR3 is 15 amino acids long.

J is TRBJ1-3 and V is TRBV6-6, with 11 bases that match TRBD1. This CDR3 is built from 15 residues. V lost 9 bases, J lost 3 bases, and 7 bases stayed unmatched. Germline V gene data show CDR1 as MNHNY and CDR2 as SVGAGI (reference sequence). CDR3 nucleotides: TGTGCCAGTAGAGGACAGGGGGCGCTTGGAAACACCATATATTTT. Protein sequence: CASRGQGALGNTIYF.

The CDR3 nucleotides read TGTGCCAGCAGCTCATGGGGGGGGCGGGTTTCAAAGACCCAGTACTTC. As protein: CASSSWGGRVSKTQYF. This chain links TRBV7-6 with TRBJ2-5, with D possibly being TRBD2 (7 bases). Germline values: CDR1 SGHVS, CDR2 FNYEAQ. The V end was cut by 4 bases, the J end by 6 bases, with 21 bases between. The CDR3 contains 16 residues.

The V gene is TRBV19, the J gene TRBJ2-3; perhaps TRBD1 as D (5 bases). This CDR3 contains 14 residues. V was shortened by 5 bases and J by 4 bases, with 13 bases between the two germline ends. Germline assignment: CDR1 LNHDA and CDR2 SQIVND (reference sequence). CDR3 nucleotide sequence: TGTGCCAGTAGTGATGGGGCAGGGCCAGATACGCAGTATTTT. The encoded protein is CASSDGAGPDTQYF.

The chain employs TRBV7-2 and TRBJ1-1; perhaps TRBD1 as D (6 bases). CDR1 is SGHTA, CDR2 FQGNSA, per germline. V shed 2 bases and J shed 3 bases, with 19 bases lying between them. This CDR3 contains 17 residues. CDR3 region: CASSLIPTGTLYTEAFF. The CDR3 DNA reads as TGTGCCAGCAGCTTAATCCCGACAGGTACCCTATACACTGAAGCTTTCTTT.

This clone occurred once. CDR3 DNA: TGCGCCAGCAGCCTCAGACAGGGTTTCTACAATGAGCAGTTCTTC. Its protein product is CASSLRQGFYNEQFF. The rearrangement links TRBV4-1 to TRBJ2-1, with 7 bases that match TRBD1. This CDR3 region has 15 residues. With 4 bases clipped from V and 3 bases from J, the junction kept 6 bases outside the gene matches. The germline V gene has CDR1 MGHRA and CDR2 YSYEKL.

The rearrangement joins TRBV13 to TRBJ2-2, with unresolved D. Germline assignment: CDR1 PRHDT and CDR2 FYEKMQ (reference sequence). CDR3 length: 12 residues. Trimming took off 3 bases at V and 6 bases at J, with 5 bases between the two ends. CDR3 sequence (DNA): TGTGCCAGCAGCTTCTCCCCCGGGGAGCTGTTTTTT. The encoded protein is CASSFSPGELFF.

Details on this clone: A junction boundary mismatches the germline segment, possibly from a read error. The chain's CDR3 is CSVVVGQVHFDF. The CDR3 nucleotides read TGCAGCGTTGTGGTGGGACAGGTCCACTTCGACTTC. The chain recombines TRBV29-1 with TRBJ1-2, with 8 bases lining up with TRBD1. The CDR3 is made up of 12 amino acids. Germline loops: CDR1 SQVTM, CDR2 ANQGSEA.

J is TRBJ1-1 and V is TRBV7-9, with 11 bases aligning to TRBD1. J was trimmed by 3 bases and V by 3 bases; bases with no gene match: 3. In germline, CDR1 is SEHNR, CDR2 FQNEAQ (reference sequence). The CDR3 runs to 15 residues. The CDR3 region has the DNA TGTGCCAGCAGCTTTCGGACAGGGGGCTACACTGAAGCTTTCTTT. Translated: CASSFRTGGYTEAFF. Full variable domain (missing parts from reference TRBV7-9 and TRBJ1-1): DTGVSQNPRHKITKRGQNVTFRCDPISEHNRLYWYRQTLGQGPEFLTYFQNEAQLEKSRLLSDRFSAERPKGSFSTLEIQRTEQGDSAMYLCASSFRTGGYTEAFFGQGTRLTVV.

CDR3: CASSLAPGSSDEQFF. As DNA, the CDR3 is TGCGCCAGCAGCTTGGCTCCCGGGAGTAGTGATGAGCAGTTCTTC. The chain couples TRBV5-1 to TRBJ2-1, with a possible D match to TRBD2 (6 bases). The CDR3 sequence is 15 residues long. Germline assignment: CDR1 SGHRS and CDR2 YFSETQ. Trimming stripped 0 bases from V and 8 bases from J, with 15 bases between.

The rearrangement uses TRBV4-3 and TRBJ2-2; 7 bases are a match to TRBD1. This CDR3 has 15 amino acids. Germline trimming cut 2 bases from V and 4 bases from J; bases unmatched to any gene: 4. Germline CDR1 LGHNA, CDR2 YSLEER. The CDR3 protein is CASSQWTGVTGELFF. The CDR3 bases are TGCGCCAGCAGCCAATGGACAGGAGTCACCGGGGAGCTGTTTTTT.

The chain links TRBV3-1 (or the pseudogene TRBV3-2) to TRBJ2-7, with 9 bases identical to TRBD1. V was clipped by 4 bases and J by 4 bases; unmatched bases: 5. The CDR3 covers 14 residues. Germline CDR1 is LGHDT and CDR2 is YNNKEL (reference sequence). The CDR3 loop is CASSPPGQGYEQYF. In DNA, the CDR3 is TGTGCCAGCAGCCCCCCCGGACAGGGGTACGAGCAGTACTTC.